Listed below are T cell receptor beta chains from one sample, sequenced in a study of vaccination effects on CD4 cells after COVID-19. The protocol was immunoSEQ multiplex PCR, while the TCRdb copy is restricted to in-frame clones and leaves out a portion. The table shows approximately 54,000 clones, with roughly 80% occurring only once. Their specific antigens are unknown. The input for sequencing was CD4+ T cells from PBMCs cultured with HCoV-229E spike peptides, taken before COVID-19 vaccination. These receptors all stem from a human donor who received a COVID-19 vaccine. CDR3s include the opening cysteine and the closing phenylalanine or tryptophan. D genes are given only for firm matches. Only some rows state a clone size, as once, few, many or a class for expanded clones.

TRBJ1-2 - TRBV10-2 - CASSETRLNYGYTF TGCGCCAGCAGTGAGACACGGTTAAACTATGGCTACACCTTC
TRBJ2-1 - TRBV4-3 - CASSQESSGEQFF TGCGCCAGCAGCCAAGAATCCAGCGGTGAGCAGTTCTTC
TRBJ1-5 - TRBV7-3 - CASTEGTIVGQPQHF TGTGCCAGCACGGAGGGGACGATTGTTGGTCAGCCCCAGCATTTT
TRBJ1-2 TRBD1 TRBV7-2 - CASKGQALNYGYTF TGTGCCAGCAAAGGACAGGCGCTTAACTATGGCTACACCTTC
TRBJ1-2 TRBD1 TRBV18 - CASSPTQGARSELDGYTF TGTGCCAGCTCACCAACACAGGGGGCTCGGTCCGAATTGGATGGCTACACCTTC
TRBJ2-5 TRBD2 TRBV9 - CASSVAGTSPTQYF TGTGCCAGCAGCGTAGCGGGGACTAGTCCGACCCAGTACTTC
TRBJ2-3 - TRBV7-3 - CASSLIGTDMYTQYF TGTGCCAGCAGCTTAATTGGGACGGACATGTATACGCAGTATTTT
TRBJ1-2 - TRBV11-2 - CASSLDRFYGYTF TGTGCCAGCAGCTTGGACAGATTCTATGGCTACACCTTC
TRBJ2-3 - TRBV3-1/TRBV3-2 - CASSQLMGNTQYF TGTGCCAGCAGCCAACTAATGGGGAATACGCAGTATTTT
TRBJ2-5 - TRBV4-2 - CASSQGDYQETQYF TGTGCCAGCAGCCAGGGGGACTACCAAGAGACCCAGTACTTC
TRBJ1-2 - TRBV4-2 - CASSQEVRGLGGYTF TGTGCCAGCAGCCAAGAGGTACGGGGGCTAGGTGGCTACACCTTC
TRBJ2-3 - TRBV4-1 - CASSQDKAGRTDTQYF TGCGCCAGCAGCCAAGATAAGGCGGGGCGCACAGATACGCAGTATTTT
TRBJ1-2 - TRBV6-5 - CASSSAAVGGYTF TGTGCCAGCAGCTCCGCGGCGGTAGGGGGCTACACCTTC
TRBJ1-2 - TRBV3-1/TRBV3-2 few CASSPPGLANYGYTF TGTGCCAGCAGCCCGCCAGGGTTAGCTAACTATGGCTACACCTTC
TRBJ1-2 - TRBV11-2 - CASSLQGSYGYTF TGTGCCAGCAGCTTACAAGGTTCCTATGGCTACACCTTC
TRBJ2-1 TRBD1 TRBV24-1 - CATSPDRVTGNEQFF TGTGCCACCAGTCCAGACAGGGTAACGGGGAATGAGCAGTTCTTC
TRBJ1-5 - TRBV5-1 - CASSLDGEIHQPQHF TGCGCCAGCAGCTTGGACGGGGAGATCCATCAGCCCCAGCATTTT
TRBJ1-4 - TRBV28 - CASTFGDAEKLFF TGTGCCAGTACTTTCGGGGATGCTGAAAAACTGTTTTTT
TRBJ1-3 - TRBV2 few CASRADSGNTIYF TGTGCCAGCAGGGCAGATTCTGGAAACACCATATATTTT
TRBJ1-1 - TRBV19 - CASSPPVRGNTEAFF TGTGCCAGTAGTCCTCCGGTGCGCGGAAACACTGAAGCTTTCTTT
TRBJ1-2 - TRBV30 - CAWSPPWRGRKGYTF TGTGCCTGGAGTCCGCCTTGGAGGGGCCGGAAAGGCTACACCTTC
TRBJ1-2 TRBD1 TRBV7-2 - CASSALNRGNYGYTF TGTGCCAGCAGCGCCCTAAACAGGGGGAACTATGGCTACACCTTC
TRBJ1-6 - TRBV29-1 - CSAKTGPADNSPLHF TGCAGCGCAAAGACAGGACCAGCAGACAATTCACCCCTCCACTTT
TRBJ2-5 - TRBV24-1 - CATSGGSRETQYF TGTGCCACCAGTGGAGGGTCGAGAGAGACCCAGTACTTC
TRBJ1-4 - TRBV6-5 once CASSSTGVGNEKLFF TGTGCCAGCAGTTCAACCGGGGTTGGTAATGAAAAACTGTTTTTT
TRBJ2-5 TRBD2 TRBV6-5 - CASQRTGGAEETQYF TGTGCCAGCCAGAGAACGGGGGGGGCTGAAGAGACCCAGTACTTC
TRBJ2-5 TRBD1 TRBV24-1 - CATSDGTEVQETQYF TGTGCCACCAGTGATGGGACAGAGGTTCAGGAGACCCAGTACTTC
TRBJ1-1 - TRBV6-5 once CASSSPNTEAFF TGTGCCAGCAGTTCACCAAACACTGAAGCTTTCTTT
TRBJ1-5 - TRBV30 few CAWSVGGNQPQHF TGTGCCTGGAGTGTAGGGGGTAATCAGCCCCAGCATTTT
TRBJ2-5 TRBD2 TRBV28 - CASSPRGGEETQYF TGTGCCAGCTCACCTCGCGGGGGGGAAGAGACCCAGTACTTC
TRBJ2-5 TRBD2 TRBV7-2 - CASSPAPGLAYVETQYF TGTGCCAGCAGCCCCGCACCGGGACTAGCGTATGTTGAGACCCAGTACTTC
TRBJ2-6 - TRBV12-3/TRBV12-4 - CASRGTGANVLTF TGTGCCAGCAGGGGTACTGGGGCCAACGTCCTGACTTTC
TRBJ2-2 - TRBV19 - CATSQELLTNTGELFF TGTGCCACCTCCCAGGAACTCCTAACGAACACCGGGGAGCTGTTTTTT
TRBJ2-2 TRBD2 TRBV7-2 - CASRRGGRFTNTGELFF TGTGCCAGCCGTCGGGGGGGCAGGTTTACGAACACCGGGGAGCTGTTTTTT
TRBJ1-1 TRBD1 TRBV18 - CASSFGQGVNTEAFF TGTGCCAGCTCATTCGGACAGGGGGTGAACACTGAAGCTTTCTTT
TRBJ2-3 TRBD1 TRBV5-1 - CASSLDGQGIDTQYF TGCGCCAGCAGCTTGGACGGACAGGGGATAGATACGCAGTATTTT
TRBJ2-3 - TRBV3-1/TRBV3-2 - CASSQGVPGSTDTQYF TGTGCCAGCAGCCAAGGGGTGCCCGGGAGCACAGATACGCAGTATTTT
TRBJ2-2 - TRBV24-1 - CATSDQGVVVRELFF TGTGCCACCAGTGATCAGGGAGTGGTGGTCCGGGAGCTGTTTTTT
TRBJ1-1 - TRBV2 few CASSTDGNTEAFF TGTGCCAGCAGTACGGACGGGAACACTGAAGCTTTCTTT
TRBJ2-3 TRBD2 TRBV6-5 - CASRGQRGGTDTQYF TGTGCCAGCAGGGGCCAGCGGGGAGGCACAGATACGCAGTATTTT